This T cell receptor beta chain was captured in a study of molecular identifiers for immune sequencing clone quantification. Library preparation followed earlier protocols using designated TCR primers. TCRdb re-called the PCR reads through MiXCR, storing one row per CDR3 protein. The top ten hold roughly 0.8% of the sample, which has some 100,000 distinct CDR3 sequences, around 20% seen once. V gave up 6 bases and J gave up 3 bases; unmatched junction bases: 1. In germline, CDR1 is MNHEY, CDR2 SMNVEV (reference sequence). This CDR3 comprises 14 residues. About this clonotype: Its antigen is unknown.

Overall study results and limits: Sharing of a barcode by identical TCR molecules could cause highly expanded clone sizes to be underestimated.

This TCR derives from a human donor in good health. Some libraries in this study had Jurkat cell RNA spiked in. The genes are TRBV27 and TRBJ2-1, with 11 bases matching TRBD2. Source material: naive CD8+ T cells from blood, with Jurkat cell RNA spiked in. The subset was: FACS-sorted CD8+CD4-CCR7+CD45RA+ naive T cells. CDR3 region: CASRGLAVYNEQFF. CDR3 nucleotide sequence: TGTGCCAGCAGGGGACTAGCGGTCTACAATGAGCAGTTCTTC.